This entry lists 16 T cell receptor beta chains sequenced from one sample in a study of T-cell reconstitution after alpha-beta-depleted transplantation in children. Library preparation (for TCRbeta) was performed with unique molecular identifiers. Each CDR3 protein is one row after TCRdb ran MiXCR on the PCR reads. The sample contains 250,000 to 300,000 distinct CDR3 sequences, around 10% of which appear only once. The sample was peripheral blood, taken 180 days after TCRalphabeta/CD19-depleted stem cell transplant. The receptors were gathered from a male patient aged 2 to 9 who had a stem cell transplant for chronic granulomatous disease, so the T cells may come from the graft donor.

This clonotype was counted at least ten times. This chain joins TRBV27 and TRBJ2-1; tentative D call: TRBD1 (8 bases). Germline V CDR1 and CDR2: MNHEY, SMNVEV (reference sequence). V was trimmed by 6 bases and J by 4 bases, leaving 22 bases between them. The CDR3 consists of 17 residues. CDR3 region: CASRGRGGQGIYNEQFF. As DNA, the CDR3 is TGTGCCAGCAGAGGGAGGGGAGGACAGGGTATTTACAATGAGCAGTTCTTC.

This clonotype occurred a few times. The chain carries TRBV6-1 and TRBJ1-5, with TRBD1 matching 11 bases. The CDR3 runs to 15 residues. The germline CDR1 and CDR2 sequences are MNHNS and SASEGT. Trimming at V came to 7 bases and at J to 2 bases, leaving 4 bases not matched to a gene. The CDR3 sequence is CASTRTGGGNQPQHF. CDR3 in DNA: TGTGCCAGCACCAGGACAGGGGGCGGCAATCAGCCCCAGCATTTT.

The rearrangement joins TRBV27 to TRBJ2-2, with 13 bases identical to TRBD2. The trim removed 5 bases at V and 8 bases at J, leaving 5 bases unmatched. The CDR3 contains 15 residues. CDR1 is MNHEY and CDR2 is SMNVEV in the germline V gene (reference sequence). CDR3 residues: CASSPRTSGRGELFF. The CDR3 DNA follows: TGTGCCAGCAGTCCCCGGACTAGCGGGAGAGGGGAGCTGTTTTTT.

This clonotype occurred a few times. V gene TRBV18 combines with J gene TRBJ1-2; the D is unclear. The CDR3 runs 15 residues. The V gene's germline CDR1 is KGHSH and CDR2 LQKENI. V lost 1 base to trimming and J lost 4 bases, with 13 bases between them. CDR3: CASSPLPRASYGYTF. CDR3 sequence (DNA): TGTGCCAGCTCACCACTACCACGGGCCTCCTATGGCTACACCTTC.

This clonotype was seen ten or more times. The CDR3 sequence: CASSLRAGIYEQFF. The CDR3 DNA reads as TGCGCCAGCAGCTTGCGGGCGGGAATCTATGAGCAGTTCTTC. This chain uses TRBV5-1 with TRBJ2-1; D possibly corresponds to TRBD2 (6 bases). Germline V gene sequence: CDR1 SGHRS, CDR2 YFSETQ. The CDR3 loop spans 14 amino acids. V shed 1 base and J shed 8 bases, with 13 bases lying between them.

This clonotype was counted at least ten times. V usage is TRBV4-2 and J usage is TRBJ1-2, with D perhaps TRBD1 (6 bases). The CDR3 loop spans 16 amino acids. Germline assignment: CDR1 LGHNA and CDR2 YNFKEQ. The V and J ends lost 6 bases and 0 bases respectively, with 17 bases between them. The CDR3 sequence is CASSPAGQFPNYGYTF. CDR3 in DNA: TGTGCCAGCAGTCCAGCCGGACAGTTTCCTAACTATGGCTACACCTTC.

This clonotype was observed many times. The V call is TRBV20-1, the J call TRBJ2-7, with TRBD1 matching 7 bases. Germline CDR1 is DFQATT and CDR2 is SNEGSKA (reference sequence). The CDR3 runs 14 residues. The J segment lost 2 bases and the V segment lost 3 bases, leaving 7 bases of the junction unmatched. The CDR3 is CSASGQEETYEQYF. CDR3 nucleotide sequence: TGCAGTGCTAGTGGACAGGAAGAAACCTACGAGCAGTACTTC.

This clonotype was counted at least ten times. The CDR3 DNA is TGCAGTGCCCCGCGTACGTCTAGCCGCACAGATACGCAGTATTTT. This sequence encodes CSAPRTSSRTDTQYF. This chain joins TRBV20-1 and TRBJ2-3; a weak D match, TRBD2 (5 bases). Trimming removed 6 bases from V and 1 base from J, with 17 bases in between. From germline, CDR1 is DFQATT and CDR2 SNEGSKA (reference sequence). The CDR3 has 15 residues.

This clonotype has at least ten counts. The chain uses TRBV7-2 and TRBJ1-1; unclear D gene. The V and J ends lost 1 base and 7 bases respectively, with 10 bases between them. The length of the CDR3 is 13 residues. The germline gives CDR1 SGHTA, CDR2 FQGNSA. CDR3 in amino acids: CASSLVIPGEAFF. CDR3 nucleotide sequence: TGTGCCAGCAGCTTAGTCATCCCGGGTGAAGCTTTCTTT. Drawing the rest from reference TRBV7-2 and TRBJ1-1, the complete variable domain is GAGVSQSPSNKVTEKGKDVELRCDPISGHTALYWYRQSLGQGLEFLIYFQGNSAPDKSGLPSDRFSAERTGGSVSTLTIQRTQQEDSAVYLCASSLVIPGEAFFGQGTRLTVV.

At least ten counts were recorded for this clonotype. This chain uses TRBV5-5 with TRBJ2-7, with D maybe TRBD2 (6 bases). Germline V CDR1 and CDR2: SGHKS, YYEKEE (reference sequence). The germline V and J ends were trimmed by 5 bases and 5 bases, with 8 bases remaining between them. CDR3 length: 11 amino acids. The CDR3 nucleotides are TGTGCCAGCAGTTGGGGGGACGAGCAGTACTTC. Translated: CASSWGDEQYF.

This clonotype was seen at least ten times. The V gene is TRBV29-1, the J gene TRBJ2-1; D gene unclear. Trimming removed 4 bases from V and 6 bases from J, with 10 bases in between. The CDR3 covers 12 residues. Germline CDR1 is SQVTM and CDR2 is ANQGSEA. The CDR3 DNA sequence: TGCAGCGTTGTAAGGACCCCCAATGAGCAGTTCTTC. Translation gives CSVVRTPNEQFF.

This clonotype was counted at least ten times. The rearrangement uses TRBV25-1 and TRBJ2-3, with D perhaps matching TRBD1 (5 bases). This CDR3 contains 12 residues. Germline lookup yields CDR1 MGHDK and CDR2 SYGVNS. V lost 5 bases and J 8 bases, leaving 11 bases between the germline ends. Here the CDR3 reads CASSKGVTTQYF. The CDR3 coding sequence is TGTGCCAGCAGTAAAGGGGTGACTACGCAGTATTTT. Together with reference TRBV25-1 and TRBJ2-3, the CDR3 gives the full variable domain: EADIYQTPRYLVIGTGKKITLECSQTMGHDKMYWYQQDPGMELHLIHYSYGVNSTEKGDLSSESTVSRIRTEHFPLTLESARPSHTSQYLCASSKGVTTQYFGPGTRLTVL.

This clonotype came up a few times. J is TRBJ2-7 and V is TRBV14; D not resolved. Germline V lookup: CDR1 SGHDN, CDR2 FVKESK. This CDR3 is 13 amino acids long. With 2 bases removed from V and 5 bases from J, the gap between germline ends came to 10 bases. CDR3 sequence: CASSQLPLDEQYF. The CDR3 bases are TGTGCCAGCAGCCAACTACCCCTAGACGAGCAGTACTTC. The entire variable domain, with the rest obtained from reference TRBV14 and TRBJ2-7, is as follows: EAGVTQFPSHSVIEKGQTVTLRCDPISGHDNLYWYRRVMGKEIKFLLHFVKESKQDESGMPNNRFLAERTGGTYSTLKVQPAELEDSGVYFCASSQLPLDEQYFGPGTRLTVT.

This clonotype was picked up many times. Since the CDR3 does not end with the conserved phenylalanine or tryptophan, this likely comes from a read error. The limits of the CDR3 on the DNA are not certain, so only TCRdb's listed CDR3 is given. The V call is TRBV5-6, the J call TRBJ2-3; the listed D gene, TRBD2, was not tested against the DNA. CDR1 is SGHDT and CDR2 is YYEEEE in the germline V gene. From its first to its last residue, the CDR3 has 9 amino acids. Here the CDR3 reads CASSLSGRV.

This clonotype was recorded at least ten times. The chain joins TRBV10-3 to TRBJ2-1; TRBD2 agrees at 9 bases. Trimming at V came to 5 bases and at J to 4 bases, leaving 6 bases not matched to a gene. Germline V gene lookup returns CDR1 ENHRY and CDR2 SYGVKD. The CDR3 has 15 residues. The CDR3 region is CAISQREARYNEQFF. The CDR3 DNA sequence: TGTGCCATCAGTCAGCGGGAGGCCAGATACAATGAGCAGTTCTTC.

The table lists this clonotype with many counts. The genes are TRBV18 and TRBJ2-3, with TRBD2 as a possible D gene (6 bases). The CDR3 sequence is 13 residues long. The germline gives CDR1 KGHSH, CDR2 LQKENI. V shed 6 bases and J shed 9 bases, with 16 bases lying between them. CDR3 sequence reads: CASSSQRLDTQYF. The CDR3 DNA reads TGTGCCAGCTCCTCCCAACGACTAGACACGCAGTATTTT. The variable domain in full, with the rest retrieved from reference TRBV18 and TRBJ2-3, is NAGVMQNPRHLVRRRGQEARLRCSPMKGHSHVYWYRQLPEEGLKFMVYLQKENIIDESGMPKERFSAEFPKEGPSILRIQQVVRGDSAAYFCASSSQRLDTQYFGPGTRLTVL.